The following is a T cell receptor beta chain sequence with its context. The CDR3 has 12 amino acids. The junction had 3 bases not matched to a gene; V was cut back by 1 base and J by 10 bases. From germline, CDR1 is LGHNT and CDR2 FRNRAP. The data were taken from a study of shared clonotypes between healthy human individuals. Using immunoSEQ multiplex PCR, the repertoire was profiled, and TCRdb retains in-frame clones only, with some absent. The top ten hold over 0.1% of the sample, which has some 2,000,000 clones, approximately 96% seen once. This sequence joins TRBV12-5 and TRBJ1-1; 7 positions agree with TRBD1. The sequenced sample was naive CD4+ T cells sorted from blood. Described subset: CD45RA+ positively selected. This clonotype was sampled from a man younger than 35 in good health. The DNA of the CDR3 is TGTGCTAGTGGTTTGGATACAGGGGTAGCTTTCTTT. The encoded protein is CASGLDTGVAFF.